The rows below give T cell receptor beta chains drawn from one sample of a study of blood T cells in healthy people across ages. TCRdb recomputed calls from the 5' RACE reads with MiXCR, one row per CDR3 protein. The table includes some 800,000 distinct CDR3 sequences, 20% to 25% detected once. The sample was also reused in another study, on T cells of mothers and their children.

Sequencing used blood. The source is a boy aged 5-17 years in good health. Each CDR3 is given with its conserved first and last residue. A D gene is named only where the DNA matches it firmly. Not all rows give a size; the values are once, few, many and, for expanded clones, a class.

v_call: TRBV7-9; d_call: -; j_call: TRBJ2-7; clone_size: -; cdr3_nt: TGTGCCAGCAGCTTAGCGGGCCTAGGGGTCTTAAACTACGAGCAGTACTTC; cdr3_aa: CASSLAGLGVLNYEQYF
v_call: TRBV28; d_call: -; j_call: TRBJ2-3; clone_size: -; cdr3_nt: TGTGCCAGCACTCCGGGGGATACGCAGTATTTT; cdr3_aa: CASTPGDTQYF
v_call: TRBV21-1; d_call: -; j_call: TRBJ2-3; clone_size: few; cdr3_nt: TGTGCCAGCAGCAAGGGCACAGATACGCAGTATTTT; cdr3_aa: CASSKGTDTQYF
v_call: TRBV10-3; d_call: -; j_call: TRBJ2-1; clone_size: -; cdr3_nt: TGTGCCATCAGTCTAGGACTTGCCAACAATGAGCAGTTCTTC; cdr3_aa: CAISLGLANNEQFF
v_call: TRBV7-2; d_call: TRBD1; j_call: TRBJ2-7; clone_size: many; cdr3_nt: TGTGCCAGCAGTCGGGACAGGGGGCGGTACGAGCAGTACTTC; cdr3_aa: CASSRDRGRYEQYF
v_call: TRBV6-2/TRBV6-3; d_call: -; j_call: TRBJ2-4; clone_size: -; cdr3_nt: TGTGCCAGCAGTTCTCTTGGCGAGGCCAAAAACATTCAGTACTTC; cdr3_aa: CASSSLGEAKNIQYF
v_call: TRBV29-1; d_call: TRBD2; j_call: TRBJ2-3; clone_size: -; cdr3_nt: TGCAGCGTTGATAGGGACTATCAGCAGTATTTT; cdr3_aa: CSVDRDYQQYF
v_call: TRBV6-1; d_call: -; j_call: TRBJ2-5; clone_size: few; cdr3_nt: TGTGCCAGCAGTGGTTTTGTTTCGGACTCCCAAGAGACCCAGTACTTC; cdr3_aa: CASSGFVSDSQETQYF
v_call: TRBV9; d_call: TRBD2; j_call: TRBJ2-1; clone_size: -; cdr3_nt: TGTGCCTGCAGCGTAGAGGCGGGAGATAATGAGCAGTTCTTC; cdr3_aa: CACSVEAGDNEQFF
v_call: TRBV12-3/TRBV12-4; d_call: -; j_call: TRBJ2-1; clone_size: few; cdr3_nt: TGTGCCAGCAACCACCTGGGGGACATCAATGAGCAGTTCTTC; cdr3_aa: CASNHLGDINEQFF
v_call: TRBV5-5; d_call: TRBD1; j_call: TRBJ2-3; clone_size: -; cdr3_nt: TGTGCCAGCAGCTTGACACAGGGGAGCACAGATACGCAGTATTTT; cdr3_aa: CASSLTQGSTDTQYF
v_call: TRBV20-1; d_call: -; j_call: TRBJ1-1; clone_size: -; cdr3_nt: TGCAGTGCTCATAGGACAACCGGCCGGAACACTGAAGCTTTCTTT; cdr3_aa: CSAHRTTGRNTEAFF
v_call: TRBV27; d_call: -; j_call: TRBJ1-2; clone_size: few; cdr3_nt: TGTGCCAGCAGTTTAGGGGGACAACTATTTAGCTACACCTTC; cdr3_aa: CASSLGGQLFSYTF
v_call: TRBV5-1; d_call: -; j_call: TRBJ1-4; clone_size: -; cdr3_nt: TGCGCCAGCAGCGCCGGACAGAGTAATGAAAAACTGTTTTTT; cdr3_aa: CASSAGQSNEKLFF
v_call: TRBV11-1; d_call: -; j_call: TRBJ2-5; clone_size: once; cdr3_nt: TGTGCCAGCAGCTTTCGGCGGGCCGTGGGGGAGACCCAGTACTTC; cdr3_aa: CASSFRRAVGETQYF
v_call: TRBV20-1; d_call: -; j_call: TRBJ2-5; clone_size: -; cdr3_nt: TGCAGTGCTGGGACCCTCTCGGCGGGGATTGGAGAGACCCAGTACTTC; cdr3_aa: CSAGTLSAGIGETQYF
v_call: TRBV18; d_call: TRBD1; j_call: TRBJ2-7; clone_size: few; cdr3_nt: TGTGCCAGCTCACCGACAGGGGGTGTAGCGCAGTACTTC; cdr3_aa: CASSPTGGVAQYF
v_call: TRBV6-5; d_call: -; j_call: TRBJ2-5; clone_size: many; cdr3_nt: TGTGCCAGCAGCCCCGACCCGGGAGAGACCCAGTACTTC; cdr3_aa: CASSPDPGETQYF
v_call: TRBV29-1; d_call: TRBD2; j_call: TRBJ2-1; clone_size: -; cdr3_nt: TGCACCGGACTAGATTACAATGAGCAGTTCTTC; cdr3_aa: CTGLDYNEQFF
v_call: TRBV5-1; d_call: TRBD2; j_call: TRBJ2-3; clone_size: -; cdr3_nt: TGCGCCAGCAGCCAAGCCGGGACTAGCGGTCCAGATACGCAGTACTTT; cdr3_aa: CASSQAGTSGPDTQYF
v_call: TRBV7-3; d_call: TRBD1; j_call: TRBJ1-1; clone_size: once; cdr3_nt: TGTGCCAGCGGCTTGGCCGGGACAGCGAACACTGAAGCTTTCTTT; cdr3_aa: CASGLAGTANTEAFF
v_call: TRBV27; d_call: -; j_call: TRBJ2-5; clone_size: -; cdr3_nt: TGTGCCAGCAGTTATATGAGTGAACCCGAGACCCAGTACTTC; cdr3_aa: CASSYMSEPETQYF